This is a list of T cell receptor beta chains from one sample in a study of T cell repertoires in cytomegalovirus infection. Which antigens these TCRs recognize remains unknown. TCRdb redid the calling of the reads with MiXCR, one entry per CDR3 protein. The sample lists about 310,000 distinct CDR3 sequences; 20% to 25% were seen once. Source: cultured PBMCs, taken from culture after CMV antigen stimulation. The receptors stem from a human donor in good health (CMV status not recorded). Some clones in this sample may be carry-over from other donors' samples. Each CDR3 is given with its conserved first and last residue. The D gene is left open where the match is weak. Clone size is given for some rows only: seen once, a few or many times, or a class if the clone is expanded.

.	TRBJ2-1	few	TRBV12-3/TRBV12-4	CASTRSRGEQFF	TGTGCCAGCACCCGATCCAGGGGTGAGCAGTTCTTC
.	TRBJ2-5	few	TRBV7-8	CASSLGHRQETQYF	TGTGCCAGCAGCTTAGGGCACCGCCAAGAGACCCAGTACTTC
.	TRBJ2-4	.	TRBV6-6	CASSYEKRVPSNIQYF	TGTGCCAGCAGTTACGAGAAGAGGGTGCCCAGCAACATTCAGTACTTC
TRBD1	TRBJ2-3	few	TRBV6-6	CASRGDRGWTDTQYF	TGTGCCAGCAGAGGGGACAGGGGGTGGACAGATACGCAGTATTTT
.	TRBJ1-2	.	TRBV5-6	CASSLGRRTHNYGYTF	TGTGCCAGCAGCTTGGGCCGGAGGACACACAACTATGGCTACACCTTC
.	TRBJ1-5	many	TRBV19	CASSSIPRQPQHF	TGTGCCAGTAGTTCCATCCCACGCCAGCCCCAGCATTTT
TRBD1	TRBJ2-4	.	TRBV28	CATRPQGAREYKNIQYF	TGTGCCACCCGACCACAGGGGGCAAGGGAATACAAAAACATTCAGTACTTC
.	TRBJ2-5	.	TRBV6-2/TRBV6-3	CASSYASRETQYF	TGTGCCAGCAGTTACGCCTCGCGAGAGACCCAGTACTTC
.	TRBJ2-1	.	TRBV6-5	CASSAPGYNEQFF	TGTGCCAGCAGTGCCCCGGGCTACAATGAGCAGTTCTTC
TRBD2	TRBJ2-3	.	TRBV6-2/TRBV6-3	CASSYPTMTGTNTDTQYF	TGTGCCAGCAGTTACCCGACCATGACCGGGACTAACACAGATACGCAGTATTTT
TRBD1	TRBJ1-2	few	TRBV5-1	CASSLGDRGYGYTF	TGCGCCAGCAGCTTGGGGGACAGGGGGTATGGCTACACCTTC
.	TRBJ1-5	many	TRBV7-9	CASSSGQRRDQPQHF	TGTGCCAGCAGCTCCGGACAGCGCCGGGATCAGCCCCAGCATTTT
.	TRBJ1-4	many	TRBV19	CASSIRGRSEKLFF	TGTGCCAGTAGTATCCGGGGGCGAAGTGAAAAACTGTTTTTT
TRBD2	TRBJ2-5	.	TRBV20-1	CSASSLAAMEETQYF	TGCAGTGCTTCCTCGCTAGCGGCTATGGAGGAGACCCAGTACTTC
TRBD1	TRBJ2-1	.	TRBV7-2	CASSLDRAFHEQFF	TGTGCCAGCAGCTTGGACAGGGCTTTCCATGAGCAGTTCTTC
TRBD2	TRBJ2-5	many	TRBV7-2	CASSTGTSGRYRPETQYF	TGTGCCAGCAGCACCGGGACTAGCGGGAGGTACCGTCCGGAGACCCAGTACTTC
.	TRBJ2-7	.	TRBV7-2	CASSLVSGNSYEQYF	TGTGCCAGCAGCTTAGTCTCGGGGAACTCCTACGAGCAGTACTTC
TRBD2	TRBJ2-1	few	TRBV4-2	CASSQPPGTSGRDNEQFF	TGTGCCAGCAGCCAGCCCCCCGGGACTAGCGGGAGGGACAATGAGCAGTTCTTC
TRBD1	TRBJ1-1	.	TRBV20-1	CSARVDRARGAFF	TGCAGTGCTAGAGTCGACAGGGCGAGGGGAGCTTTCTTT
TRBD2	TRBJ2-1	.	TRBV7-2	CASRKGLGGLNEQFF	TGTGCCAGCAGGAAGGGACTAGGGGGACTCAATGAGCAGTTCTTC
.	TRBJ2-2	.	TRBV30	CAWSVLVNTGELFF	TGTGCCTGGAGTGTGCTCGTGAACACCGGGGAGCTGTTTTTT
.	TRBJ1-5	.	TRBV24-1	CATSDPGRTNQPQHF	TGTGCCACCAGTGACCCGGGTAGGACGAATCAGCCCCAGCATTTT
TRBD1	TRBJ2-6	.	TRBV5-1	CASSLGQGAGANVLTF	TGCGCCAGCAGCTTGGGACAGGGAGCCGGGGCCAACGTCCTGACTTTC
.	TRBJ2-1	many	TRBV4-1	CASSQVRWARNYNEQFF	TGCGCCAGCAGCCAAGTTAGGTGGGCTAGAAATTACAATGAGCAGTTCTTC
.	TRBJ2-3	few	TRBV7-6	CASSFDGRTDTQYF	TGTGCTAGCAGCTTTGACGGACGCACAGATACGCAGTATTTT
TRBD1	TRBJ1-1	many	TRBV7-2	CASIIKTGVNTEAFF	TGTGCCAGCATAATAAAGACAGGGGTGAACACTGAAGCTTTCTTT
.	TRBJ2-7	many	TRBV11-2	CASRPGGSSSYEQYF	TGTGCCAGCCGCCCAGGTGGGTCCAGCTCCTACGAGCAGTACTTC
TRBD1	TRBJ2-4	few	TRBV4-1	CASSQDLEGARNIQYF	TGCGCCAGCAGCCAGGACCTCGAGGGGGCAAGAAACATTCAGTACTTC
.	TRBJ2-3	few	TRBV4-2	CASSQQTSTDTQYF	TGTGCCAGCAGCCAACAGACAAGCACAGATACGCAGTATTTT
.	TRBJ2-5	few	TRBV7-3	CASSSGSGTQYF	TGTGCCAGCAGCTCCGGGTCTGGGACCCAGTACTTC
TRBD1	TRBJ2-5	many	TRBV20-1	CSAYRGETQYF	TGCAGTGCTTACAGGGGGGAGACCCAGTACTTC
.	TRBJ2-7	.	TRBV7-9	CASSLQVLPLEQYF	TGTGCCAGCAGCTTACAGGTCCTACCGCTCGAGCAGTACTTC
.	TRBJ2-1	.	TRBV2	CASPPEGVGGEQFF	TGTGCCAGTCCCCCCGAAGGGGTGGGAGGTGAGCAGTTCTTC
TRBD1	TRBJ1-2	once	TRBV20-1	CSAWDRGYGYTF	TGCAGTGCTTGGGACAGGGGCTATGGCTACACCTTC
.	TRBJ1-5	few	TRBV6-2/TRBV6-3	CASSYSVSRTQPQHF	TGTGCCAGCAGTTACAGTGTCTCGCGAACCCAGCCCCAGCATTTT
TRBD2	TRBJ2-7	many	TRBV7-2	CASSDHITGRAEEQYF	TGTGCCAGCAGCGATCATATTACCGGGAGGGCGGAGGAGCAGTACTTC
.	TRBJ1-1	.	TRBV6-4	CASSDSNAGGRGAFF	TGTGCCAGCAGTGACTCGAACGCGGGCGGCCGGGGAGCTTTCTTT
.	TRBJ1-5	once	TRBV29-1	CSVAVPPGSNQPQHF	TGCAGCGTTGCGGTCCCCCCAGGTAGCAATCAGCCCCAGCATTTT
TRBD1	TRBJ2-3	.	TRBV12-3/TRBV12-4	CASSFLVGVGGGDTQYF	TGTGCCAGCAGTTTTTTGGTGGGCGTAGGGGGCGGAGATACGCAGTATTTT
TRBD1	TRBJ1-1	once	TRBV19	CASSYRGNLNTEAFF	TGTGCCAGTAGTTACAGGGGAAACTTGAACACTGAAGCTTTCTTT
.	TRBJ2-2	many	TRBV28	CASSRVNTGELFF	TGTGCCAGCTCCAGGGTGAACACCGGGGAGCTGTTTTTT
.	TRBJ2-1	.	TRBV10-3	CATDGRPGLGKEQFF	TGTGCCACGGATGGGCGGCCTGGGCTGGGTAAAGAGCAGTTCTTC
.	TRBJ2-6	many	TRBV4-1	CASSQDRSGANVLTF	TGCGCCAGCAGCCAAGATAGGTCAGGGGCCAACGTCCTGACTTTC
.	TRBJ2-7	.	TRBV19	CASSGTTYEQYF	TGTGCCAGTAGCGGGACGACCTACGAGCAGTACTTC
.	TRBJ1-4	.	TRBV20-1	CSAKDSFNEKLFF	TGCAGTGCTAAGGACAGCTTTAATGAAAAACTGTTTTTT
TRBD1	TRBJ2-3	.	TRBV7-2	CASSRNRGGTDTQYF	TGTGCCAGCAGCAGAAACAGGGGGGGCACAGATACGCAGTATTTT
.	TRBJ2-2	.	TRBV12-3/TRBV12-4	CASIHGELFF	TGTGCCAGCATCCACGGGGAGCTGTTTTTT
TRBD1	TRBJ1-4	.	TRBV12-3/TRBV12-4	CASSRDREKLFF	TGTGCCAGCAGTAGGGACAGGGAAAAACTGTTTTTT
.	TRBJ2-1	.	TRBV6-2/TRBV6-3	CASSYVLSSYNEQFF	TGTGCCAGCAGTTACGTCTTGAGCTCCTACAATGAGCAGTTCTTC
.	TRBJ1-4	many	TRBV7-2	CASSLDLNEKLFF	TGTGCCAGCAGCTTAGACCTTAATGAAAAACTGTTTTTT
.	TRBJ2-4	few	TRBV7-2	CASSLVGRNIQYF	TGTGCCAGCAGCTTAGTAGGGCGGAACATTCAGTACTTC
.	TRBJ2-1	.	TRBV4-3	CASSQTRGNYNEQFF	TGCGCCAGCAGCCAAACTAGGGGGAACTACAATGAGCAGTTCTTC
TRBD2	TRBJ2-1	once	TRBV6-2/TRBV6-3	CASSYKARLAGLYNEQFF	TGTGCCAGCAGTTACAAGGCACGTCTAGCGGGTTTATACAATGAGCAGTTCTTC
TRBD1	TRBJ2-5	few	TRBV7-2	CASSPGQGQTQYF	TGTGCCAGCAGCCCGGGACAGGGTCAGACCCAGTACTTC
.	TRBJ2-3	.	TRBV5-6	CASSKGPRTQYF	TGTGCCAGCAGCAAGGGACCTCGGACGCAGTATTTT